The present entry profiles one T cell receptor (beta chain) with its context. Antigen specificity is unknown. The data derive from a study of T cells in Graves' hyperthyroidism and ophthalmopathy. An absence of ophthalmopathy progression within 18 months meant stable Graves' hyperthyroidism. Every diagnosis used clinical symptoms, serum thyroxine and TRAb, thyroid ultrasound and orbital computed tomography. Study results and caveats: Blood shared most expanded thyroid clonotypes above 0.001.

The CDR3 extends over 11 amino acids. Germline V gives CDR1 SQVTM, CDR2 ANQGSEA. Amplified TCR beta CDR3 regions derived from RNA transcripts. In the first-round RT-PCR of the TCR CDR3, the HTBI primer set was used. TCRdb recomputed calls from the multiplex PCR reads with MiXCR, one row per CDR3 protein. The sample yields 610,000 or so distinct CDR3 sequences, around 42% seen once. The V call is TRBV29-1, the J call TRBJ1-5, with D possibly TRBD1 on 6 matching bases. The specimen was peripheral blood or thyroid tissue (not recorded which). The clonotype originates from a woman between 18 and 29 years old with Graves' hyperthyroidism. The CDR3 sequence: CNLGGEQPQHF. The CDR3 DNA reads as TGCAACTTAGGGGGTGAACAGCCCCAGCATTTT.